This T cell receptor (beta chain) is drawn from a study of OX40 agonist ivuxolimab in advanced cancers. Broader study findings: In a subset of nonresponders, normalized T-cell clonal expansion was also low. CD8+ T cells were the subset that, on average, had more expanded clones than CD4+. Both blood CD4+ and CD8+ T cells showed clonal growth by week 6 at 0.1 to 3.0 mg/kg.

Measured with immunoSEQ multiplex PCR; TCRdb has only the in-frame clones, and not every one. The table shows tens of thousands of clones, with 80% to 90% occurring only once. On this clone: Antigen specificity is unknown.

This sequence originates from an adult with an advanced solid tumor such as melanoma, head and neck, liver or kidney cancer. Sequencing was performed on CD4+ or CD8+ T cells sorted from blood, taken in a trial of the OX40 agonist ivuxolimab.

The CDR3 DNA is TGTGCCAGCAGCTTCACAGGGATTGGCTACACCTTC. Residues: CASSFTGIGYTF. The genes are TRBV7-2 and TRBJ1-2; TRBD1 might be the D (6 bases). Trimming took off 3 bases at V and 7 bases at J, with 9 bases between the two ends. The CDR3 runs 12 residues. Germline values: CDR1 SGHTA, CDR2 FQGNSA.